The count of the clone carrying this T cell receptor beta chain is one. This specimen comes from a study of T cell changes during pregnancy in multiple sclerosis. Clones were read by immunoSEQ multiplex PCR, and TCRdb kept only the in-frame ones, dropping some. This table holds 20,000 to 25,000 clones, about 90% found once. CDR1 and CDR2 from the germline V gene are SGHDN and FVKESK. This CDR3 contains 13 residues. Trimming cost V 8 bases and J 5 bases; bases outside gene matches: 3. The rearrangement uses TRBV14 and TRBJ2-1, with TRBD1 matching over 10 bases. Sample: CD8+ T cells from peripheral blood mononuclear cells, taken in the second trimester of pregnancy. The TCR sequence derives from a female donor in good health, enrolled as a control in a pregnancy study. DNA for the CDR3: TGTGCCAGCCGGGACAGGGGAAACAATGAGCAGTTCTTC. Translated: CASRDRGNNEQFF.